This T cell receptor (beta chain) was sequenced during a study of T cell repertoires in cytomegalovirus infection. Study-wide context: HLA-C-restricted CMV epitopes, recently identified, and well-studied HLA-B-restricted ones were used by the study. An indication of both CMV infection and matching HLA type came from public TCR beta signatures. Overall study findings and caveats: Summed frequency of public TCR beta families distinguished CMV carriers with the relevant HLA. Predominance within the ex vivo response was attributable to HLA-C-restricted CMV-specific TCR beta clonotypes.

TCRdb used MiXCR to reprocess the reads, holding one entry per CDR3 protein. The table has nearly 700,000 distinct CDR3 sequences, about 33% seen once. CDR1 is SNHLY and CDR2 is FYNNEI in the germline V gene. V dropped 4 bases and J dropped 0; count of bases not matched to a gene: 10. There are 17 residues in the CDR3. This clonotype appeared a few times. What it binds is unknown. This clonotype was sampled from a human donor in good health (CMV status not recorded). Some clones in this sample may be carry-over from other donors' samples. The sequences come from cultured PBMCs, collected from culture after CMV antigen stimulation. This chain uses TRBV2 with TRBJ2-3, with 7 bases matching TRBD2. The CDR3 reads CASSGGLAAPSTDTQYF. In DNA, the CDR3 is TGTGCCAGCAGTGGGGGCCTAGCGGCTCCTAGCACAGATACGCAGTATTTT.